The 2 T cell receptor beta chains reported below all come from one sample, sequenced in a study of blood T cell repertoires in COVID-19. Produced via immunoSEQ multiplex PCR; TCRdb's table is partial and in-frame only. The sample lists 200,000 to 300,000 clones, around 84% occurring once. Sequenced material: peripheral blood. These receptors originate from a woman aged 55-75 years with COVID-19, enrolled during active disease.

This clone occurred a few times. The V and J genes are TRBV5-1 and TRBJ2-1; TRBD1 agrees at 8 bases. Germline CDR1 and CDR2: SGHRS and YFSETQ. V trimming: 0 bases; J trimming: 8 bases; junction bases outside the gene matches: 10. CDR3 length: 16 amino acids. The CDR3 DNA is TGCGCCAGCAGCTTGGAAGGACAGGGTTTTGTAGATGAGCAGTTCTTC. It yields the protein CASSLEGQGFVDEQFF.

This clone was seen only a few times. CDR3 DNA: TGTGCCAGCAGCATCACTTGGGACAGAGCTTACGAGCAGTACTTC. It encodes CASSITWDRAYEQYF. J is TRBJ2-7 and V is TRBV9; 7 bases align to TRBD1. The CDR3 runs 15 residues. V lost 4 bases and J lost 4; bases outside the gene matches: 11. CDR1 SGDLS and CDR2 YYNGEE come from the germline V gene. Supplemented by reference TRBV9 and TRBJ2-7, the full variable domain reads DSGVTQTPKHLITATGQRVTLRCSPRSGDLSVYWYQQSLDQGLQFLIQYYNGEERAKGNILERFSAQQFPDLHSELNLSSLELGDSALYFCASSITWDRAYEQYFGPGTRLTVT.